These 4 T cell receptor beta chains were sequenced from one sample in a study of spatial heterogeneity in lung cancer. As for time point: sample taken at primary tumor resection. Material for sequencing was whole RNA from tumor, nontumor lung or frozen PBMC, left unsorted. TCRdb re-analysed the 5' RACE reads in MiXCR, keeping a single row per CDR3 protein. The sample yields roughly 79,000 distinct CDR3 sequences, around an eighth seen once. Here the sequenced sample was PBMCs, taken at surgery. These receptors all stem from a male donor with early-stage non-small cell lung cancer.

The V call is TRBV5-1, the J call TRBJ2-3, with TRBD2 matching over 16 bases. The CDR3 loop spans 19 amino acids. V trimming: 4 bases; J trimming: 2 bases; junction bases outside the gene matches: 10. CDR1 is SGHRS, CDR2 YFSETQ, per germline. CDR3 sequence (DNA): TGCGCCAGCAGCCGCGGGACTAGCGGGAGGGCGGATAACACAGATACGCAGTATTTT. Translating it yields CASSRGTSGRADNTDTQYF.

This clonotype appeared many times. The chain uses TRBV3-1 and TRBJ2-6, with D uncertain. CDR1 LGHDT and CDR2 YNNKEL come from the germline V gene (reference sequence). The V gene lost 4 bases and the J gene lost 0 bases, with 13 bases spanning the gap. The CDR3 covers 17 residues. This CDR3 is CASSLYLLSSGANVLTF. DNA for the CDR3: TGTGCCAGCAGCCTTTACCTTCTTAGCTCTGGGGCCAACGTCCTGACTTTC.

CDR3 nucleotides: TGTGCCAGCGCTGGGGCAAGGATGGAGACCCAGTACTTC. It codes for CASAGARMETQYF. The chain couples TRBV7-9 to TRBJ2-5, with TRBD1 as a possible D gene (5 bases). The CDR3 length is 13 residues. Germline loops: CDR1 SEHNR, CDR2 FQNEAQ (reference sequence). V lost 8 bases, J lost 5 bases, and 15 bases lay in between. The full variable domain, rest sourced from reference TRBV7-9 and TRBJ2-5, is DTGVSQNPRHKITKRGQNVTFRCDPISEHNRLYWYRQTLGQGPEFLTYFQNEAQLEKSRLLSDRFSAERPKGSFSTLEIQRTEQGDSAMYLCASAGARMETQYFGPGTRLLVL.

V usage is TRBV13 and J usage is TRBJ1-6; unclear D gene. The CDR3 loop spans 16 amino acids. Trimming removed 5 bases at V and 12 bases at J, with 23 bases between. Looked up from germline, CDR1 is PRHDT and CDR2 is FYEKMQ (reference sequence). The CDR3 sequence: CASSRGEGFGIEPLHF. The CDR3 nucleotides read TGTGCCAGCAGCAGAGGAGAGGGATTTGGGATCGAACCCCTCCACTTT.